The rows below give T cell receptor beta chains drawn from one sample of a study of blood T cell repertoires in COVID-19. Assay: immunoSEQ multiplex PCR; the TCRdb copy retains only in-frame clones and omits some. The sample lists tens of thousands of clones, more than 85% occurring once. Sequenced material: peripheral blood. The receptors stem from a human donor with active COVID-19. The donor label of this sample is uncertain. Each CDR3 is given with its conserved first and last residue. D genes are given only for firm matches. Size is stated for part of the rows, as once, few or many counts, or as a class when the clone is expanded.

clone size | D gene | J gene | V gene | CDR3 DNA | CDR3 protein
NA | NA | TRBJ1-6 | TRBV5-4 | TGTGCCAGCAGGCGGCCAGGGTCCCATTCACCCCTCCACTTT | CASRRPGSHSPLHF
NA | TRBD2 | TRBJ2-5 | TRBV7-3 | TGTGCCAGCAGCCCCCTAGGACTAGTCCAAGAGACCCAGTACTTC | CASSPLGLVQETQYF
NA | NA | TRBJ2-1 | TRBV6-5 | TGTGCCAGCTCGTTAGATTCCTACAATGAGCAGTTCTTC | CASSLDSYNEQFF
NA | NA | TRBJ1-1 | TRBV9 | TGTGCCAGCAGCTCAGGGTATCAGAACACTGAAGCTTTCTTT | CASSSGYQNTEAFF
NA | NA | TRBJ1-2 | TRBV19 | TGTGCCAGTAGGTTTTCAGGGTCCATCGGCTACACCTTC | CASRFSGSIGYTF
NA | NA | TRBJ2-1 | TRBV19 | TGTGCCAGTAGTATAGGAGGACTGCCTTCGGTTACAGCGTTCTTC | CASSIGGLPSVTAFF
NA | TRBD1 | TRBJ1-2 | TRBV5-1 | TGCGCCAGCAGCCCCGAAGATGGGGTTCGTCGTGGGACAGATTATGGCTACACCTTC | CASSPEDGVRRGTDYGYTF
NA | NA | TRBJ2-7 | TRBV9 | TGTGCCAGCAGCGCCGCCCCCACCAAACTGTACTACGAGCAGTACTTC | CASSAAPTKLYYEQYF
NA | TRBD1 | TRBJ1-1 | TRBV18 | TGTGCCAGCTCACCACGGGACAGTGAAGCTTTCTTT | CASSPRDSEAFF
NA | TRBD1 | TRBJ2-1 | TRBV6-2/TRBV6-3 | TGTGCCAGCAGCCTCGGACAGGGGCCGACAAAATACAATGAGCAGTTCTTC | CASSLGQGPTKYNEQFF
NA | NA | TRBJ2-2 | TRBV6-5 | TGTGCCAGCAGGGGGCTGAAGGGCACCGGGGAGCTGTTTTTT | CASRGLKGTGELFF
few | TRBD1 | TRBJ1-3 | TRBV7-3 | TGTGCCAGCAGCCCGAGGGTGGGACAGGGCTCTGGAAACACCATATATTTT | CASSPRVGQGSGNTIYF
NA | TRBD2 | TRBJ2-2 | TRBV4-2 | TGTGCCAGCAGCCGGGGGACTAGCGGGAACACCGGGGAGCTGTTTTTT | CASSRGTSGNTGELFF
NA | TRBD1 | TRBJ2-2 | TRBV6-5 | TGTGCCAGCAGTCCACAGGGGGCGAACACCGGGGAGCTGTTTTTT | CASSPQGANTGELFF
NA | NA | TRBJ2-7 | TRBV5-1 | TGCGCCAGCAGCCTGGACGGACAGAGCTTGTACGAGCAGTACTTC | CASSLDGQSLYEQYF
NA | NA | TRBJ1-2 | TRBV3-1/TRBV3-2 | TGTGCCAGCAGCCGCGGGAGCGGGGGGCTCAACTATGGCTACACCTTC | CASSRGSGGLNYGYTF
few | NA | TRBJ2-7 | TRBV7-9 | TGTGCCAGCAGCTTAGCCCGCAGGGGCTACGAGCAGTACTTC | CASSLARRGYEQYF
NA | NA | TRBJ2-2 | TRBV27 | TGTGCCAGCAGTAACCAGGGGTTGGGCACCGGGGAGCTGTTTTTT | CASSNQGLGTGELFF
NA | TRBD1 | TRBJ2-1 | TRBV4-2 | TGTGCCAGCAGCCAAGGATTAAGGACAGGGAGCTCCTACAATGAGCAGTTCTTC | CASSQGLRTGSSYNEQFF
NA | NA | TRBJ1-2 | TRBV18 | TGTGCCAGCTCACTCCCGGGGGACGTAACTAACTATGGCTACACCTTC | CASSLPGDVTNYGYTF
NA | TRBD1 | TRBJ1-5 | TRBV19 | TGTGCCAGTAGTATAGCGGTCAGGGGGCGGCCGCCCCAGCATTTT | CASSIAVRGRPPQHF
once | NA | TRBJ2-7 | TRBV3-1/TRBV3-2 | TGTGCCAGCAGCCAAAAAGTCGGCCCCGCGGACGAGCAGTACTTC | CASSQKVGPADEQYF
few | TRBD1 | TRBJ2-7 | TRBV5-4 | TGTGCCAGCAGACCCGACCTTTGGACAGGTGGGGAGCAGTACTTC | CASRPDLWTGGEQYF
NA | TRBD1 | TRBJ1-3 | TRBV5-6 | TGTGCCAGCAGCTTGGATGGCAGGGGGTTAACGGAAAACACCATATATTTT | CASSLDGRGLTENTIYF
NA | NA | TRBJ1-1 | TRBV19 | TGTGCCAGTAGTTTCACAGCCTCCACTGAAGCTTTCTTT | CASSFTASTEAFF
NA | TRBD1 | TRBJ2-1 | TRBV12-3/TRBV12-4 | TGTGCCAGCAGCCGCGACAGGGGCAATGAGCAGTTCTTC | CASSRDRGNEQFF
NA | TRBD2 | TRBJ2-7 | TRBV6-5 | TGTGCCAGCAGCTGGGGGGGCGAGCAGTACTTC | CASSWGGEQYF
NA | TRBD1 | TRBJ2-1 | TRBV7-9 | TGTGCCAGCAGCCATACCGGGACAGGTCTGCCCGAGCAGTTCTTC | CASSHTGTGLPEQFF